Sequencing of this TCR beta chain was carried out in a study of radiotherapy plus CTLA-4 blockade in lung cancer. Study-wide background: Across the patients, objective responses occurred in 18%, and disease control in just over 30%.

Concerning this clone itself: Its antigen is currently unknown.

This CDR3 is built from 11 residues. The germline V and J ends were trimmed by 7 bases and 13 bases, with 11 bases remaining between them. Germline values: CDR1 MNHNS, CDR2 SASEGT. Regarding the study as a whole: Subsequent to radiotherapy plus ipilimumab, tumor-derived TCR clones underwent expansion in blood.

Measured with immunoSEQ multiplex PCR; TCRdb has only the in-frame clones, and not every one. The sample records tens of thousands of clones, approximately 80% being singletons. The gene calls are TRBV6-1 and TRBJ1-6; D call uncertain. The origin of this receptor is a human donor with non-small cell lung cancer who had stable disease on radiotherapy plus ipilimumab. The starting material was peripheral blood, obtained from a patient treated with radiotherapy plus ipilimumab. This CDR3 is CASTEVGPLHF. The CDR3 DNA is TGTGCCAGCACCGAAGTGGGGCCCCTCCACTTT.